The next 24 T cell receptor beta chains were all read from a single sample in a study of low-dose radiotherapy and immunotherapy resistance in tumors. This sample's time point: after trial treatment. Regarding treatment: LDRT plus nivolumab, ipilimumab, low-dose cyclophosphamide and aspirin (RACIN trial). First-strand cDNA relied on TRAV- and TRBV-specific primers spanning alpha and beta chains. PCR amplification of the TCRs was performed with Phusion for 15 to 25 PCR cycles, and it relied on a constant-region primer together with a V-primer adapter. TCRdb itself ran the reads through MiXCR, one entry per CDR3 protein. The sample gives tens of thousands of distinct CDR3 sequences, under 30% of which show up once; roughly a tenth is in the top ten. The specimen comprised PBMCs, sampled after low-dose radiotherapy plus immunotherapy. These receptors all come from a male donor with prostate cancer.

This sequence joins TRBV6-8 and TRBJ2-1, with 9 bases lining up with TRBD2. J gave up 7 bases and V 2 bases, and 9 bases lay outside the gene matches. The CDR3 covers 16 residues. Germline loops: CDR1 MNHGY, CDR2 SAAAGT. CDR3 sequence: CASSYRLAGLSNEQFF. CDR3 DNA sequence: TGTGCCAGCAGTTACCGGCTAGCGGGACTTTCGAATGAGCAGTTCTTC.

This clonotype was observed at least ten times. The chain links TRBV30 to TRBJ2-1; no firm D call. From germline, CDR1 is GTSNPN and CDR2 SVGIG (reference sequence). V was shortened by 1 base and J by 7 bases, with 8 bases between the two germline ends. The length of the CDR3 is 12 residues. The CDR3 region is CAWSGKVNEQFF. The CDR3 DNA reads TGTGCCTGGAGTGGCAAGGTTAATGAGCAGTTCTTC.

This clonotype was seen ten or more times. The rearrangement links TRBV29-1 to TRBJ1-2; D ambiguous. V lost 4 bases and J lost 0, with 6 bases in between. Germline V gives CDR1 SQVTM, CDR2 ANQGSEA. This CDR3 has 12 residues. CDR3 in DNA: TGCAGCGTTGCGGAGACTAACTATGGCTACACCTTC. Translation gives CSVAETNYGYTF.

The chain couples TRBV6-8 to TRBJ2-5; D is unclear. The CDR3 covers 15 residues. CDR1 is MNHGY, CDR2 SAAAGT, per germline. The ends were cut back, 5 bases at V and 2 bases at J, with 15 bases in the middle. CDR3 protein: CASSARPRQQETQYF. The CDR3 bases are TGTGCCAGCAGTGCCCGACCCCGGCAACAAGAGACCCAGTACTTC.

The table lists this clonotype with many counts. The V and J genes are TRBV18 and TRBJ2-5; D might be TRBD1 (5 bases). Germline V lookup: CDR1 KGHSH, CDR2 LQKENI. The germline V and J ends were trimmed by 0 bases and 1 base, with 9 bases remaining between them. CDR3 length: 15 residues. Here the CDR3 reads CASSPPGAAQETQYF. The CDR3, as DNA: TGTGCCAGCTCACCACCTGGGGCAGCCCAAGAGACCCAGTACTTC.

This clonotype was counted many times. This rearrangement joins TRBV7-9 to TRBJ1-4, with D perhaps TRBD1 (6 bases). The V end was cut by 5 bases, the J end by 8 bases, with 15 bases between. Germline V gene data show CDR1 as SEHNR and CDR2 as FQNEAQ (reference sequence). The CDR3 is 14 residues long. The CDR3 coding sequence is TGTGCCAGCAGCACCAGGGGCGCGGGGGAAAAACTGTTTTTT. Amino acids: CASSTRGAGEKLFF.

This clonotype has ten or more counts. The J gene is TRBJ2-7, the V gene TRBV28; tentative D call: TRBD1 (6 bases). V was trimmed by 3 bases and J by 5 bases, leaving 11 bases between them. The length of the CDR3 is 13 residues. Germline CDR1 and CDR2: MDHEN and SYDVKM. The CDR3 DNA reads as TGTGCCAGCAGTTTTCCACAGGGACACGAGCAGTACTTC. Translating gives CASSFPQGHEQYF.

This clonotype was seen ten or more times. The J gene is TRBJ1-5, the V gene TRBV12-3 or TRBV12-4; 7 nucleotides line up with TRBD1. V was pared by 6 bases and J by 5 bases, with 13 bases of the junction left unmatched. There are 16 residues in the CDR3. The CDR3 spells CASSSSSEGAHQPQHF. DNA of the CDR3: TGTGCCAGCAGCTCATCCAGCGAGGGGGCTCATCAGCCCCAGCATTTT.

The gene calls are TRBV5-1 and TRBJ2-4; possibly TRBD1 for D (6 bases). Germline CDR1 SGHRS, CDR2 YFSETQ. This CDR3 contains 20 residues. Trimming took 3 bases from V and 0 from J, leaving 25 bases between them. CDR3 DNA sequence: TGCGCCAGCAGCTCGATCCTTTTGACCAGACAGGAGTTAGCCAAAAACATTCAGTACTTC. This sequence encodes CASSSILLTRQELAKNIQYF.

The chain recombines TRBV6-2 or TRBV6-3 with TRBJ1-2; TRBD1 matches 7 bases. With 5 bases clipped from V and 5 bases from J, the junction kept 11 bases outside the gene matches. CDR3 size: 15 residues. The germline V gene has CDR1 MNHEY and CDR2 SVGEGT. The CDR3 loop reads CASSDLGTATYGYTF. CDR3 sequence (DNA): TGTGCCAGCAGTGACCTTGGGACAGCTACTTATGGCTACACCTTC.

In this sample, this clonotype turned up once. With a far larger clone one base away, a read error is the likely cause. The chain carries TRBV27 and TRBJ1-1; D is unresolved. From germline, CDR1 is MNHEY and CDR2 SMNVEV (reference sequence). Trimming cost V 2 bases and J 2 bases, with 12 bases left between them. This CDR3 contains 15 residues. The CDR3 DNA sequence: TGTGCCAGCAGTTTACTTATAGCCCATAACACTGAAGCTTTCTTT. It yields the protein CASSLLIAHNTEAFF.

The J gene is TRBJ2-7, the V gene TRBV9; TRBD1 matches 10 bases. CDR3 size: 16 residues. From germline, CDR1 is SGDLS and CDR2 YYNGEE. V was clipped by 0 bases and J by 2 bases; unmatched bases: 5. The CDR3 DNA follows: TGTGCCAGCAGCGTAGCAGGGACAGGGGCCCCCTACGAGCAGTACTTC. Amino acids: CASSVAGTGAPYEQYF.

This clonotype was counted a single time. The genes are TRBV28 and TRBJ1-2; no clear D. The germline gives CDR1 MDHEN, CDR2 SYDVKM. V lost 3 bases and J lost 2, with 10 bases in between. The CDR3 loop spans 14 amino acids. CDR3 bases: TGTGCCAGCAGTTTGCGGCAGCTGAACTATGGCTACACCTTC. It encodes CASSLRQLNYGYTF.

The table lists this clonotype with many counts. This chain links TRBV14 with TRBJ2-3; 10 bases are shared with TRBD1. CDR1 and CDR2 (germline): SGHDN, FVKESK. V lost 4 bases and J lost 0; bases outside the gene matches: 10. The CDR3 runs 18 residues. The CDR3 DNA reads as TGTGCCAGCAGCCCCCGGGACAGGGGATTAATAAGCACAGATACGCAGTATTTT. Encoded protein: CASSPRDRGLISTDTQYF.

This clonotype was recorded many times. The chain carries TRBV3-1 and TRBJ2-7; D is ambiguous. Germline V CDR1 and CDR2: LGHDT, YNNKEL (reference sequence). V gave up 5 bases and J gave up 3 bases, with 5 bases separating them. CDR3 length: 11 amino acids. CDR3: CASSNNYEQYF. CDR3 sequence (DNA): TGTGCCAGCAGCAACAACTACGAGCAGTACTTC.

This clonotype has just a few counts. It is likely a read error: a sequence one base away is far more abundant. This rearrangement joins TRBV9 to TRBJ2-5, with D maybe TRBD2 (6 bases). Germline V gene sequence: CDR1 SGDLS, CDR2 YYNGEE. The CDR3 runs 16 residues. V shed 0 bases and J shed 11 bases, with 23 bases lying between them. The CDR3 is CASSVGRGSSYNEQYF. CDR3 coding DNA: TGTGCCAGCAGCGTAGGACGGGGGAGCTCCTACAATGAGCAGTACTTC.

This clonotype was counted ten times or more. The chain recombines TRBV5-1 with TRBJ1-2, with D unclear. The CDR3 extends over 14 amino acids. From germline, CDR1 is SGHRS and CDR2 YFSETQ. V lost 5 bases, J lost 2 bases, and 13 bases lay in between. In DNA, the CDR3 is TGCGCCAGCAGACTGGACGGATCGAACTATGGCTACACCTTC. Its translation is CASRLDGSNYGYTF.

This clonotype was detected ten times or more. This rearrangement joins TRBV5-1 to TRBJ2-7; a possible D gene is TRBD2 (6 bases). The CDR3 extends over 15 amino acids. Germline CDR1 is SGHRS and CDR2 is YFSETQ. The germline V and J ends were trimmed by 1 base and 2 bases, with 13 bases remaining between them. CDR3 region: CASSLTSRRTYEQYF. The CDR3 nucleotides are TGCGCCAGCAGCTTGACTAGCCGCCGAACCTACGAGCAGTACTTC.

This chain joins TRBV7-2 and TRBJ2-1; perhaps TRBD1 as D (5 bases). This CDR3 region has 16 residues. Trimming stripped 5 bases from V and 3 bases from J, with 17 bases between. Germline CDR1 and CDR2: SGHTA and FQGNSA. For the CDR3, the DNA is TGTGCCAGCAGCACTCATGCACCGCAGGGCTACAATGAGCAGTTCTTC. This gives the protein CASSTHAPQGYNEQFF.

This clonotype showed up many times. The chain is built from TRBV18 and TRBJ1-5; no clear D. In germline, CDR1 is KGHSH, CDR2 LQKENI. V was trimmed by 6 bases and J by 5 bases, leaving 11 bases between them. The CDR3 covers 13 residues. The CDR3 here is CASSPDRHQPQHF. The CDR3 DNA reads as TGTGCCAGCTCCCCGGACCGTCATCAGCCCCAGCATTTT. The variable domain in full, completed from reference TRBV18 and TRBJ1-5, reads NAGVMQNPRHLVRRRGQEARLRCSPMKGHSHVYWYRQLPEEGLKFMVYLQKENIIDESGMPKERFSAEFPKEGPSILRIQQVVRGDSAAYFCASSPDRHQPQHFGDGTRLSIL.

Details on this clonotype: A far larger clone is only one base removed, so a read error is likely. The rearrangement uses TRBV5-1 and TRBJ2-1; 11 nucleotides align to TRBD2. The V segment lost 4 bases and the J segment 10 bases; nucleotides outside the gene matches: 10. CDR1 is SGHRS and CDR2 is YFSETQ in the germline V gene. The CDR3 length is 15 residues. CDR3 sequence: CASSLSGRAPDEQFF. As DNA, the CDR3 is TGCGCCAGCAGCCTTAGCGGGAGGGCCCCAGACGAGCAGTTCTTC.

The chain carries TRBV11-2 and TRBJ1-5, with D unclear. Trimming stripped 2 bases from V and 0 bases from J, with 5 bases between. In germline, CDR1 is SGHAT, CDR2 FQNNGV. The CDR3 contains 14 residues. The CDR3 region has the DNA TGTGCCAGCAGCTTAAGCGATAGCAATCAGCCCCAGCATTTT. The encoded protein is CASSLSDSNQPQHF.

By proportion, this clonotype is medium-sized. V usage is TRBV5-4 and J usage is TRBJ2-3; D remains ambiguous. Germline V gives CDR1 SGHNT, CDR2 YYREEE (reference sequence). The CDR3 runs 13 residues. V was shortened by 4 bases and J by 5 bases, with 11 bases between the two germline ends. DNA for the CDR3: TGTGCCAGCAGCCCCCCTGGCAGAGATACGCAGTATTTT. This encodes CASSPPGRDTQYF.

This clonotype occurred many times. The chain links TRBV9 to TRBJ2-1, with 13 bases fitting TRBD2. CDR3 size: 17 residues. The V and J ends lost 0 bases and 9 bases, in that order; junction bases with no gene match: 9. Germline V gene data show CDR1 as SGDLS and CDR2 as YYNGEE. CDR3 residues: CASSVVAGTSGIGEQFF. CDR3 DNA sequence: TGTGCCAGCAGCGTAGTGGCGGGGACTAGCGGGATAGGTGAGCAGTTCTTC. Drawing the rest from reference TRBV9 and TRBJ2-1, the complete variable domain is DSGVTQTPKHLITATGQRVTLRCSPRSGDLSVYWYQQSLDQGLQFLIQYYNGEERAKGNILERFSAQQFPDLHSELNLSSLELGDSALYFCASSVVAGTSGIGEQFFGPGTRLTVL.